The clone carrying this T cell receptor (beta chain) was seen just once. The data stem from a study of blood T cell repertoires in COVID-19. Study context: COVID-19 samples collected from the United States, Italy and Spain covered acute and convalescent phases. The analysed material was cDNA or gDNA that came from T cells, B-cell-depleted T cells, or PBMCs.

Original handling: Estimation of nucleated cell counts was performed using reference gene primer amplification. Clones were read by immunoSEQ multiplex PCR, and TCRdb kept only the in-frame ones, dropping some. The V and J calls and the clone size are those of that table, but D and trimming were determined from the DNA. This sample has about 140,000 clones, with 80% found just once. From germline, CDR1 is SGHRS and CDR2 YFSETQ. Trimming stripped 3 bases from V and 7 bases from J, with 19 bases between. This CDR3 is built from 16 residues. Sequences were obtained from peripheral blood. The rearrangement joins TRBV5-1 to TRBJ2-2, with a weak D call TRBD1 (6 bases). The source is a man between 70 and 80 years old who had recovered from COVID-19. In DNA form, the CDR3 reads TGCGCCAGCAGCTCACGGACAGAGTCGGGTCTCGGGGAGCTGTTTTTT. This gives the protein CASSSRTESGLGELFF.